The following is a T cell receptor (beta chain) sequence with its context. Antigen: not known. The data were obtained in a study of cytomegalovirus exposure and HLA in healthy donors. The primer mix had 60 Vbeta and 13 Jbeta primers. The repertoire was sequenced with immunoSEQ multiplex PCR; TCRdb's copy has only in-frame clones and lacks some. The table records about 130,000 clones, approximately 70% of them present only once. Study-level results: Reportedly, diagnosis of cytomegalovirus status by the classifier showed high specificity and sensitivity. TCR beta sequences reportedly predicted most subjects' HLA-A and HLA-B alleles accurately.

V lost 0 bases, J lost 0 bases, and 8 bases lay in between. CDR1 is SGHTA and CDR2 is FQGTGA in the germline V gene. The CDR3 runs 16 residues. V is TRBV7-3 and J is TRBJ2-2; D is unclear. Sequenced sample: PBMCs. This TCR was sampled from a woman aged 60-75 years in good health and CMV-seropositive. The CDR3 sequence: CASSLTAGTNTGELFF. The CDR3 region has the DNA TGTGCCAGCAGCTTAACAGCAGGAACGAACACCGGGGAGCTGTTTTTT. Variable domain in full (rest from reference TRBV7-3 and TRBJ2-2): GAGVSQTPSNKVTEKGKYVELRCDPISGHTALYWYRQSLGQGPEFLIYFQGTGAADDSGLPNDRFFAVRPEGSVSTLKIQRTERGDSAVYLCASSLTAGTNTGELFFGEGSRLTVL.